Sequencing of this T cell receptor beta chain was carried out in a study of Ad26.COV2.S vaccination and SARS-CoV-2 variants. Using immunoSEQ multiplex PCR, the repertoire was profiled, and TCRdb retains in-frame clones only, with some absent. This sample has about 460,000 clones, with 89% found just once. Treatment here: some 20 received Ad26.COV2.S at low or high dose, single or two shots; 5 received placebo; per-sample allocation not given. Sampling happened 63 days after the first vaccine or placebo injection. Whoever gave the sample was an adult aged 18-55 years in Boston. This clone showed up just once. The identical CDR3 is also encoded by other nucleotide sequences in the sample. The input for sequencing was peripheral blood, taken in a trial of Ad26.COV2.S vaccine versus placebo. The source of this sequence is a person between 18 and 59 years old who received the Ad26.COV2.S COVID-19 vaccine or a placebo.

CDR3 coding DNA: TGTGCCAGCTCACCGGGACTAGCGGAGGAGACCCAGTACTTC. As protein: CASSPGLAEETQYF. The chain joins TRBV18 to TRBJ2-5; 11 nucleotides line up with TRBD2. Per the germline V gene, CDR1 is KGHSH and CDR2 is LQKENI. The J segment lost 5 bases and the V segment lost 3 bases, leaving 2 bases of the junction unmatched. The CDR3 spans 14 residues.